The rows below give T cell receptor beta chains drawn from one sample of a study of blood T cells in healthy people across ages. MiXCR was run by TCRdb on the 5' RACE reads, yielding one entry per CDR3 protein. The sample has around 820,000 distinct CDR3 sequences, around a quarter seen once. This sample also belongs to another study, concerning T cells of mothers and their children.

What was sequenced was blood. The source of these receptors is a boy between 10 and 17 years old in good health. Each CDR3 is given with its conserved first and last residue. The D gene is left open where the match is weak. Rows give clone size only sometimes, using once, few, many, or a class for an expanded clone.

J gene | clone size | D gene | CDR3 length | V gene | CDR3 DNA | CDR3 protein
TRBJ2-3 | once | TRBD2 | 18 | TRBV4-3 | TGCGCCAGCAGCCAAGAACTCCTAGCGGGGGGGAGAATAGATACGCAGTATTTT | CASSQELLAGGRIDTQYF
TRBJ1-2 | few | . | 13 | TRBV12-3/TRBV12-4 | TGTGCCAGCAGTTTAGCAGGGACGTACGGCTACACCTTC | CASSLAGTYGYTF
TRBJ2-3 | . | . | 16 | TRBV28 | TGTGTCAGCAGTTCGTTGCGGGGGCCTCCGGGAGATACGCAGTATTTT | CVSSSLRGPPGDTQYF
TRBJ1-1 | . | . | 14 | TRBV19 | TGTGCCAGTAAGAAGGGGGACGGGAACACTGAAGCTTTCTTT | CASKKGDGNTEAFF
TRBJ2-2 | few | . | 16 | TRBV12-3/TRBV12-4 | TGTGCCAGCAGTTTAAGGACGCTCGCGAACACCGGGGAGCTGTTTTTT | CASSLRTLANTGELFF
TRBJ2-1 | . | TRBD1 | 17 | TRBV3-1 | TGTGCCAGCAGCCAAGATCTTCCAGGGGGCTATGACAATGAGCAGTTCTTC | CASSQDLPGGYDNEQFF
TRBJ1-2 | few | TRBD1 | 14 | TRBV2 | TGTGCCAGCAGTATACGACAGGGGAGCTATGGCTACACCTTC | CASSIRQGSYGYTF
TRBJ1-1 | . | TRBD1 | 13 | TRBV7-3 | TGTGCCAGCAGCCCTGGACGACAGGGAGAAGCTTTCTTT | CASSPGRQGEAFF
TRBJ2-5 | few | TRBD1 | 16 | TRBV29-1 | TGCAGCGTTGATTCTACCTGGACAGGGAGGCAAGAGACCCAGTACTTC | CSVDSTWTGRQETQYF
TRBJ2-3 | few | . | 17 | TRBV6-2/TRBV6-3 | TGTGCCAGCAGTTACTCGGGCTGGATCAAAGGGACAGATACGCAGTATTTT | CASSYSGWIKGTDTQYF
TRBJ2-6 | many | . | 16 | TRBV15 | TGTGCCACCAGCAGAGAGGCGAGCTCTGGGGCCAACGTCCTGACTTTC | CATSREASSGANVLTF
TRBJ2-1 | . | TRBD2 | 16 | TRBV10-3 | TGTGCCATCAGTGAGTCGGATAGCGGGAGGGCCGGCGAGCAGTTCTTC | CAISESDSGRAGEQFF
TRBJ2-2 | . | . | 16 | TRBV29-1 | TGCAGCGTTGAAGACGGACCGGGTGGAGGGACCGGGGAGCTGTTTTTT | CSVEDGPGGGTGELFF
TRBJ1-2 | few | TRBD1 | 12 | TRBV7-9 | TGTGCCAGCAGCTGGGACAGGGCAGGCTACACCTTC | CASSWDRAGYTF
TRBJ2-7 | . | . | 15 | TRBV15 | TGTGCCACCAGCAGAGATCGCATTAGCGAATACGAGCAGTACTTC | CATSRDRISEYEQYF
TRBJ1-4 | few | . | 14 | TRBV25-1 | TGTGCCAGCAGACCTAGGGGAATTAATGAAAAACTGTTTTTT | CASRPRGINEKLFF
TRBJ1-2 | few | . | 15 | TRBV9 | TGTGCCAGCAGCGTAGAACAGGAGAGCCCCTATGGCTACACCTTC | CASSVEQESPYGYTF
TRBJ1-5 | once | . | 14 | TRBV28 | TGTGCCAGCAGGGGAGGCAGGGTCAATCAGCCCCAGCATTTT | CASRGGRVNQPQHF
TRBJ2-4 | . | . | 16 | TRBV14 | TGTGCCAGCAGCTACGGAGGGGGGCCAGCCAAAAACATTCAGTACTTC | CASSYGGGPAKNIQYF
TRBJ2-3 | . | . | 14 | TRBV20-1 | TGCAGTGCTACGAAGGGGTGGGGGACAGATACGCAGTATTTT | CSATKGWGTDTQYF